A selection of T cell receptor beta chains follows, all from one sample in a study of cytomegalovirus exposure and HLA in healthy donors. This table comes from immunoSEQ multiplex PCR, and its TCRdb copy is limited to in-frame clones, with some not included. This sample has around 200,000 clones; about four fifths occur once, and the top ten carry more than 1.5%. Sequenced sample: PBMCs. These receptor sequences come from a man aged 50-59 years in good health and CMV-seronegative. Each CDR3 is given with its conserved first and last residue. D genes are given only for firm matches. For some rows the clone size is stated as once, few or many, or as a class when expanded; others skip it.

D gene	clone size	V gene	J gene	CDR3 DNA	CDR3 protein
TRBD1	-	TRBV29-1	TRBJ1-1	TGCAGCGTTGAAGGTGGGACAGCAGGGGGTGAAGCTTTCTTT	CSVEGGTAGGEAFF
-	-	TRBV28	TRBJ1-2	TGTGCCAGCAGTACAGATTATGGCTACACCTTC	CASSTDYGYTF
TRBD2	-	TRBV30	TRBJ2-1	TGTGCCTGGAAGGGTCTAGCGGGGCACAATGAGCAGTTCTTC	CAWKGLAGHNEQFF
-	-	TRBV7-2	TRBJ1-3	TGTGCCAGCAGCTCGGGTCCTGGGGGAAACACCATATATTTT	CASSSGPGGNTIYF
-	once	TRBV11-1	TRBJ2-1	TGTGCCAGCAGCTTAACTGGGACTCGATACCGGGGTGAGCAGTTCTTC	CASSLTGTRYRGEQFF
-	few	TRBV18	TRBJ1-1	TGTGCCAGCTCACCACAGTCGGACACTGAAGCTTTCTTT	CASSPQSDTEAFF
-	-	TRBV6-4	TRBJ2-2	TGTGCCAGCAGTGACTCCGGTTACGCTAACACCGGGGAGCTGTTTTTT	CASSDSGYANTGELFF
-	once	TRBV7-9	TRBJ1-1	TGTGCCAGCAGCTTAGCGTCCCCCATGAACACTGAAGCTTTCTTT	CASSLASPMNTEAFF
TRBD2	once	TRBV5-6	TRBJ2-1	TGTGCCAGCAGCCGAAGCGGGAGTACGAACAATGAGCAGTTCTTC	CASSRSGSTNNEQFF
-	-	TRBV14	TRBJ2-2	TGTGCCAGCAGCGAGCAAAGTCCGAACACCGGGGAGCTGTTTTTT	CASSEQSPNTGELFF
-	-	TRBV27	TRBJ1-2	TGTGCCAGCAGTTCCGTACAGACCACGTCTCTCTATTATGGCTACACCTTC	CASSSVQTTSLYYGYTF
TRBD1	-	TRBV5-1	TRBJ1-4	TGCGCCAGCAGCTGGGGGACAGGTGTTGGACTGGGTAATGAAAAACTGTTTTTT	CASSWGTGVGLGNEKLFF
-	-	TRBV28	TRBJ1-6	TGTGCCAGCAGAGGTGGTGACAGGAATAATTCACCCCTCCACTTT	CASRGGDRNNSPLHF
-	-	TRBV7-2	TRBJ2-3	TGTGCCAGCAGCTTAACAGGGACAGATACGCAGTATTTT	CASSLTGTDTQYF
TRBD1	-	TRBV11-2	TRBJ2-5	TGTGCCAGCAGGAGGAACAGGGGGCGCGAGACCCAGTACTTC	CASRRNRGRETQYF
-	-	TRBV28	TRBJ1-2	TGTGCCAGCAGTTTCACCTCAGGGGCAGAGGGCTACACCTTC	CASSFTSGAEGYTF
-	-	TRBV7-6	TRBJ2-1	TGTGCCAGCAAAAGGACACAGGTCTACAATGAGCAGTTCTTC	CASKRTQVYNEQFF
-	few	TRBV27	TRBJ2-2	TGTGCCAGCAGTTTCCGGGGACTGACCGGGGAGCTGTTTTTT	CASSFRGLTGELFF
-	-	TRBV7-9	TRBJ2-7	TGTTCCAGCAGCTTAGGGTCTGGGAAGGGAGTAGAGCAGTACTTC	CSSSLGSGKGVEQYF
TRBD1	-	TRBV28	TRBJ2-7	TGTGCCAGCAGTTCAGGGGGTTACACCTACGAGCAGTACTTC	CASSSGGYTYEQYF
TRBD1	-	TRBV7-2	TRBJ1-2	TGTGCCAGCAGCTTCACAGGGGTGTATGGCTACACCTTC	CASSFTGVYGYTF
-	-	TRBV9	TRBJ2-7	TGTGCCAGCTCCCCGGGTGCCTACGAGCAGTACTTC	CASSPGAYEQYF
TRBD2	-	TRBV27	TRBJ2-5	TGTGCCAGCAGTCGCGGGACTAGCGGAAGGCAAGAGACCCAGTACTTC	CASSRGTSGRQETQYF
-	-	TRBV7-2	TRBJ2-1	TGTGCCAGCAGCTTAGCGATCACTAGCTCCTACAATGAGCAGTTCTTC	CASSLAITSSYNEQFF
TRBD1	-	TRBV28	TRBJ1-5	TGTGCCAGCAGAGGGGACAGGGGGTCGGGCAATCAGCCCCAGCATTTT	CASRGDRGSGNQPQHF